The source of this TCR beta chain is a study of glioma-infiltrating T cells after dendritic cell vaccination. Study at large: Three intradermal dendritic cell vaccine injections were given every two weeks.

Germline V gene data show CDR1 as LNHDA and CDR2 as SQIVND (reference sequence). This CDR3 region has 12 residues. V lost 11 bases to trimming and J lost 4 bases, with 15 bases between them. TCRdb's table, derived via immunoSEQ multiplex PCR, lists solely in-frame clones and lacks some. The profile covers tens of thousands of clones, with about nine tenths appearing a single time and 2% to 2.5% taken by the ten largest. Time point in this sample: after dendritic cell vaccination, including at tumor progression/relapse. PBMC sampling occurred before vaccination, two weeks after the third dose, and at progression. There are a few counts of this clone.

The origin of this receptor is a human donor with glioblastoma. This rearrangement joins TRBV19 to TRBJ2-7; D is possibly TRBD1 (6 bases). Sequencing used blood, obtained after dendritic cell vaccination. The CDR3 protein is CASGTNIYEQYF. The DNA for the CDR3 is TGTGCCTCCGGGACAAACATATACGAGCAGTACTTC.